The 18 T cell receptor beta chains given below trace back to one sample, sequenced in a study of blood T cell repertoires in COVID-19. Profiling relied on immunoSEQ multiplex PCR, and the TCRdb table lists in-frame clones only, not all of them. Of around 140,000 clones in the sample, about 81% were seen once. Source material: PBMCs or T cells enriched from blood (not recorded which). The source of these receptors is a man aged 35-49 years with acute COVID-19.

This chain joins TRBV19 and TRBJ2-5; D possibly corresponds to TRBD1 (6 bases). Trimming took off 5 bases at V and 3 bases at J, with 13 bases between the two ends. CDR3 length: 14 amino acids. Germline CDR1 and CDR2: LNHDA and SQIVND (reference sequence). In DNA form, the CDR3 reads TGTGCCAGTAGTCCTATGGGACAAAAAGAGACCCAGTACTTC. The encoded protein is CASSPMGQKETQYF.

The V gene is TRBV12-3 or TRBV12-4, the J gene TRBJ2-7, with D possibly matching TRBD2 (5 bases). The ends were cut back, 3 bases at V and 3 bases at J, with 9 bases in the middle. The CDR3 is 13 amino acids. CDR3 DNA: TGTGCCAGCAGTTTGGCTAGCAACTACGAGCAGTACTTC. It encodes CASSLASNYEQYF.

The chain links TRBV5-8 to TRBJ1-4, with D perhaps matching TRBD1 (6 bases). The V and J ends lost 3 bases and 10 bases respectively, with 13 bases between them. CDR1 is SGHTS, CDR2 YDEGEE, per germline. The CDR3 totals 13 residues. CDR3 loop: CASSSIKGGKLFF. The CDR3 DNA follows: TGTGCCAGCAGCTCCATTAAAGGGGGAAAACTGTTTTTT.

This rearrangement joins TRBV19 to TRBJ1-5; D ambiguous. This CDR3 has 16 residues. The V and J ends lost 5 bases and 4 bases respectively, with 18 bases between them. The germline CDR1 and CDR2 sequences are LNHDA and SQIVND (reference sequence). The CDR3 DNA is TGTGCCAGTAGTTTCCCACCGGGCACGGGGAATCAGCCCCAGCATTTT. Protein: CASSFPPGTGNQPQHF. The full variable domain, rest sourced from reference TRBV19 and TRBJ1-5, is DGGITQSPKYLFRKEGQNVTLSCEQNLNHDAMYWYRQDPGQGLRLIYYSQIVNDFQKGDIAEGYSVSREKKESFPLTVTSAQKNPTAFYLCASSFPPGTGNQPQHFGDGTRLSIL.

V and J are TRBV18 and TRBJ1-5; no clear D. CDR3 length: 12 amino acids. With 6 bases removed from V and 4 bases from J, the gap between germline ends came to 7 bases. Germline lookup yields CDR1 KGHSH and CDR2 LQKENI. Written as DNA, the CDR3 is TGTGCCAGCTCCCCTCCTAATCAGCCCCAGCATTTT. Translating gives CASSPPNQPQHF.

This clone was seen only once. The J gene is TRBJ1-2, the V gene TRBV5-1; 7 positions agree with TRBD1. This CDR3 region has 13 residues. Germline trimming cut 1 base from V and 3 bases from J; bases unmatched to any gene: 0. Germline V gene lookup returns CDR1 SGHRS and CDR2 YFSETQ. Here the CDR3 reads CASSLTGDYGYTF. The CDR3 DNA is TGCGCCAGCAGCTTGACAGGGGACTATGGCTACACCTTC.

The rearrangement joins TRBV18 to TRBJ2-2; no clear D. Germline CDR1 KGHSH, CDR2 LQKENI. The CDR3 totals 13 residues. The V and J ends lost 1 base and 8 bases respectively, with 8 bases between them. For the CDR3, the DNA is TGTGCCAGCTCACCACTAGCCCAAGGGGAGCTGTTTTTT. Its translation is CASSPLAQGELFF.

The chain employs TRBV19 and TRBJ1-3; no clear D. V lost 3 bases and J 0 bases, leaving 9 bases between the germline ends. CDR1 is LNHDA, CDR2 SQIVND, per germline (reference sequence). The CDR3 has 15 residues. For the CDR3, the DNA is TGTGCCAGTAGTATTTGGCCGTTCTCTGGAAACACCATATATTTT. It codes for CASSIWPFSGNTIYF.

The chain uses TRBV5-1 and TRBJ2-3; D remains ambiguous. Germline CDR1 reads SGHRS; CDR2 reads YFSETQ. Trimming took off 0 bases at V and 5 bases at J, with 7 bases between the two ends. CDR3 length equals 13 residues. DNA of the CDR3: TGCGCCAGCAGCTTGGGGTTGAGAGATACGCAGTATTTT. Protein product: CASSLGLRDTQYF.

The chain uses TRBV18 and TRBJ1-1, with unresolved D. Per the germline V gene, CDR1 is KGHSH and CDR2 is LQKENI. This CDR3 is 13 amino acids long. V lost 4 bases, J lost 1 base, and 7 bases lay in between. The CDR3 loop reads CASSQGRNTEAFF. CDR3 bases: TGTGCCAGCTCACAAGGGAGGAACACTGAAGCTTTCTTT.

The J gene is TRBJ2-7, the V gene TRBV21-1; the table names TRBD2, a call not compared with the DNA. TRBV21-1 is tagged as a pseudogene. The CDR3 is 13 residues long. CDR3 sequence: CASSKREFTEQYF. The CDR3, as DNA: TGTGCCAGCAGCAAGCGGGAGTTTACCGAGCAGTACTTC.

The rearrangement joins TRBV3-1 (or the pseudogene TRBV3-2) to TRBJ2-3, with D perhaps TRBD2 (6 bases). Germline V gene sequence: CDR1 LGHDT, CDR2 YNNKEL (reference sequence). V lost 0 bases to trimming and J lost 4 bases, with 11 bases between them. The CDR3 contains 15 residues. The CDR3 is CASSQDLGGSDTQYF. The CDR3 DNA sequence: TGTGCCAGCAGCCAAGATCTAGGAGGGTCAGATACGCAGTATTTT.

The chain uses TRBV21-1 and TRBJ2-5; the DNA was not compared with TRBD2, the D call given in the table. TRBV21-1 is a listed pseudogene. The length of the CDR3 is 15 residues. CDR3 nucleotide sequence: TGTGCCAGCAGCAAAAAACCTAGCGGGAATGAGACCCAGTACTTC. Translation gives CASSKKPSGNETQYF.

V and J are TRBV6-5 and TRBJ1-1; D unclear. Trimming removed 0 bases at V and 1 base at J, with 9 bases between. CDR1 is MNHEY, CDR2 SVGAGI, per germline. The CDR3 covers 15 residues. Here the CDR3 reads CASSYSMTGNTEAFF. As DNA, the CDR3 is TGTGCCAGCAGTTACTCTATGACGGGGAACACTGAAGCTTTCTTT.

The genes are TRBV5-1 and TRBJ2-3; the match to TRBD1 covers 10 bases. The ends lost 4 bases at V and 2 bases at J; junction bases unmatched: 22. The length of the CDR3 is 21 residues. CDR1 SGHRS and CDR2 YFSETQ come from the germline V gene. The CDR3 sequence is CASSLFIGTGATSGVTDTQYF. The DNA for the CDR3 is TGCGCCAGCAGCCTTTTCATCGGGACAGGGGCTACGAGCGGGGTCACAGATACGCAGTATTTT.

This clone was counted once. V gene TRBV5-1 combines with J gene TRBJ1-5; maybe TRBD1 (5 bases). The V gene lost 4 bases and the J gene lost 6 bases, with 14 bases spanning the gap. The CDR3 is 14 residues long. Looked up from germline, CDR1 is SGHRS and CDR2 is YFSETQ. DNA of the CDR3: TGCGCCAGCAGCGAGGAGGGGACGGGTCAGCCCCAGCATTTT. It codes for CASSEEGTGQPQHF.

The chain uses TRBV7-3 and TRBJ1-1; D remains unclear. CDR1 and CDR2 from the germline V gene are SGHTA and FQGTGA. The CDR3 spans 15 residues. Deletions cut 5 bases from V and 6 bases from J, with 19 bases between. CDR3 sequence (DNA): TGTGCCAGCAGCCAGGCCGGGAGTAGATGGGCTGAAGCTTTCTTT. This codes for CASSQAGSRWAEAFF.

The V gene is TRBV7-9, the J gene TRBJ1-1; D is ambiguous. Trimming pared 4 bases from V and 1 base from J, leaving 10 bases between. The CDR3 length is 14 residues. Germline V gene sequence: CDR1 SEHNR, CDR2 FQNEAQ (reference sequence). This CDR3 reads CASSSWEGNTEAFF. In DNA form, the CDR3 reads TGTGCCAGCAGCTCCTGGGAGGGGAACACTGAAGCTTTCTTT. Full variable domain (remainder filled in from reference TRBV7-9 and TRBJ1-1): DTGVSQNPRHKITKRGQNVTFRCDPISEHNRLYWYRQTLGQGPEFLTYFQNEAQLEKSRLLSDRFSAERPKGSFSTLEIQRTEQGDSAMYLCASSSWEGNTEAFFGQGTRLTVV.